This T cell receptor beta chain comes out of a study of Tregs in tolerant kidney transplant recipients. Study observations and caveats: No direct test of biological reproducibility was done here. Few patients were studied, so findings need validation in larger groups.

Turning to this clone: What it binds is not known.

CDR1 is SNHLY and CDR2 is FYNNEI in the germline V gene. The CDR3 loop spans 15 amino acids. After removal of 6 bases from V and 3 bases from J, the junction contained 4 bases not matched to a gene. CD4+CD25+CD127- Tregs, CD4+CD25- non-Tregs, CD4 and CD8 cells were sorted. Measured with immunoSEQ multiplex PCR; TCRdb has only the in-frame clones, and not every one. In the table there are approximately 260,000 clones, roughly 84% of which are singletons. The J gene is TRBJ2-1, the V gene TRBV2, with TRBD1 identical over 11 bases. The specimen sequenced was CD4+ T cells from blood. The receptor's source is a human donor in good health. The CDR3 coding sequence is TGTGCCAGCAGCCGGGACAGGGGGTTCTACAATGAGCAGTTCTTC. Residues: CASSRDRGFYNEQFF. Drawing the rest from reference TRBV2 and TRBJ2-1, the complete variable domain is EPEVTQTPSHQVTQMGQEVILRCVPISNHLYFYWYRQILGQKVEFLVSFYNNEISEKSEIFDDQFSVERPDGSNFTLKIRSTKLEDSAMYFCASSRDRGFYNEQFFGPGTRLTVL.